What follows are 27 T cell receptor beta chains derived from one specimen sequenced in a study of blood T cells in healthy people across ages. Alongside a J-beta primer mix, a sample-barcoded 5' primer served in a second PCR lasting about 7 to 12 cycles. Each CDR3 protein is one row after TCRdb ran MiXCR on the 5' RACE reads. The repertoire holds about 680,000 distinct CDR3 sequences, with approximately 49% as singletons. The specimen sequenced was blood. The source of these receptors is a woman aged 55 to 70 in good health.

This clonotype showed up just once. CDR3: CASSQRLAGARSQETQYF. The CDR3 DNA sequence: TGTGCCAGCAGCCAGAGACTAGCGGGGGCACGTTCACAAGAGACCCAGTACTTC. The chain has TRBV12-3 or TRBV12-4 and TRBJ2-5; 12 bases are shared with TRBD2. The CDR3 length is 18 residues. V shed 6 bases, J shed 2 bases, and the junction held 13 bases outside the gene matches.

The chain recombines TRBV7-9 with TRBJ2-1; 13 bases match TRBD2. The CDR3 is 17 amino acids. Per germline, CDR1 SEHNR and CDR2 FQNEAQ (reference sequence). V shed 5 bases and J 0 bases; nucleotides not matched to a gene: 4. The CDR3 is CASSPGTSGVSYNEQFF. The CDR3 nucleotides are TGTGCCAGCAGCCCGGGGACTAGCGGGGTCTCCTACAATGAGCAGTTCTTC.

The gene calls are TRBV5-5 and TRBJ2-5; 12 bases match TRBD2. The CDR3 sequence is 14 residues long. J lost 3 bases, V lost 4 bases, and 1 base had no gene match. Germline CDR1 reads SGHKS; CDR2 reads YYEKEE (reference sequence). CDR3 DNA: TGTGCCAGCAGCAGACTAGCGGGAGAAGAGACCCAGTACTTC. Translated, it gives CASSRLAGEETQYF.

J is TRBJ1-1 and V is TRBV21-1. TRBV21-1 is a recognized pseudogene. The CDR3 spans 16 residues. Here the CDR3 reads CASSPHLPSWNTEAFF. The CDR3 coding sequence is TGTGCCAGCAGCCCCCACCTCCCATCGTGGAACACTGAAGCTTTCTTT.

This rearrangement joins TRBV29-1 to TRBJ2-7; 10 bases align to TRBD1. This CDR3 region has 13 residues. Germline CDR1 SQVTM, CDR2 ANQGSEA. V lost 7 bases and J lost 2; bases outside the gene matches: 5. CDR3 sequence reads: CSAGTGAPYEQYF. CDR3 coding DNA: TGCAGCGCCGGGACAGGGGCGCCCTACGAGCAGTACTTC.

The chain has TRBV30 and TRBJ2-7; D may be TRBD1 or TRBD2 (5 bases each). Germline-derived CDR1 and CDR2 are GTSNPN and SVGIG (reference sequence). Trimming pared 7 bases from V and 2 bases from J, leaving 15 bases between. The CDR3 has 13 residues. The CDR3 protein is CAYRRGPPYEQYF. In DNA form, the CDR3 reads TGTGCCTACAGACGGGGCCCTCCCTACGAGCAGTACTTC.

The chain employs TRBV6-1 and TRBJ2-7; 11 positions match TRBD2. Germline values: CDR1 MNHNS, CDR2 SASEGT. The CDR3 consists of 18 residues. V shed 5 bases and J 0 bases; nucleotides not matched to a gene: 12. In DNA form, the CDR3 reads TGTGCCAGCAGTCTTGGGACTAGCGGATCCTCCATCTCCTACGAGCAGTACTTC. Its translation is CASSLGTSGSSISYEQYF.

The chain uses TRBV10-3 and TRBJ2-1; 7 bases are a match to TRBD2. CDR3 size: 13 residues. J lost 9 bases, V lost 8 bases, and 10 bases had no gene match. CDR1 is ENHRY, CDR2 SYGVKD, per germline. The CDR3 bases are TGTGCCATCGGGGGACGGGAGGCGGCTGAGCAGTTCTTC. Amino acids: CAIGGREAAEQFF.

The chain recombines TRBV7-2 with TRBJ1-2; TRBD1 agrees at 7 bases. CDR1 is SGHTA, CDR2 FQGNSA, per germline. This CDR3 has 13 amino acids. After removal of 9 bases from V and 2 bases from J, the junction contained 6 bases not matched to a gene. DNA for the CDR3: TGTACCAGTCTACAGGGGCCGAACTATGGCTACACCTTC. Protein product: CTSLQGPNYGYTF.

V is TRBV7-9 and J is TRBJ1-2, with 8 bases aligning to TRBD1. CDR1 SEHNR and CDR2 FQNEAQ come from the germline V gene (reference sequence). Germline trimming cut 1 base from V and 6 bases from J; bases unmatched to any gene: 4. There are 14 residues in the CDR3. Here the CDR3 reads CASSLVGTGNGYTF. CDR3 nucleotides: TGTGCCAGCAGCTTAGTTGGGACAGGCAATGGCTACACCTTC.

V gene TRBV28 combines with J gene TRBJ1-1; D ambiguous. The germline V gene encodes CDR1 MDHEN and CDR2 SYDVKM. Trimming took 6 bases from V and 1 from J, leaving 9 bases between them. CDR3 length: 13 residues. The CDR3 DNA reads as TGTGCCAGCAGGGGGTTTACGAACACTGAAGCTTTCTTT. Translation gives CASRGFTNTEAFF.

V and J are TRBV7-2 and TRBJ2-7, with TRBD2 identical over 10 bases. Trimming removed 1 base from V and 4 bases from J; junction bases left unmatched: 4. CDR1 and CDR2 from the germline V gene are SGHTA and FQGNSA. The CDR3 has 15 amino acids. CDR3 in DNA: TGTGCCAGCAGCTTAGATTCTAGCGGGAGTTACGAGCAGTACTTC. Its translation: CASSLDSSGSYEQYF. Full variable domain (missing parts from reference TRBV7-2 and TRBJ2-7): GAGVSQSPSNKVTEKGKDVELRCDPISGHTALYWYRQSLGQGLEFLIYFQGNSAPDKSGLPSDRFSAERTGGSVSTLTIQRTQQEDSAVYLCASSLDSSGSYEQYFGPGTRLTVT.

This clonotype was observed a handful of times. This sequence joins TRBV5-1 and TRBJ2-3; a weak D match, TRBD1 (6 bases). V was trimmed by 4 bases and J by 0 bases, leaving 12 bases between them. The CDR3 totals 15 residues. Germline CDR1 reads SGHRS; CDR2 reads YFSETQ. The CDR3 loop reads CASSPTGPSTDTQYF. The CDR3 DNA is TGCGCCAGCAGCCCAACAGGGCCCAGCACAGATACGCAGTATTTT.

The chain uses TRBV29-1 and TRBJ1-1, with D perhaps matching TRBD1 (6 bases). The V gene's germline CDR1 is SQVTM and CDR2 ANQGSEA. V was cut by 4 bases and J by 5 bases, with 11 bases left in between. The CDR3 is 12 residues long. This CDR3 reads CSVVQGFTEAFF. The CDR3 nucleotides are TGCAGCGTTGTGCAGGGGTTTACTGAAGCTTTCTTT.

This clonotype was counted a few times. This sequence joins TRBV27 and TRBJ2-7; 7 bases line up with TRBD1. Per the germline V gene, CDR1 is MNHEY and CDR2 is SMNVEV (reference sequence). CDR3 length equals 16 residues. V gave up 5 bases and J gave up 2 bases; unmatched junction bases: 12. The DNA for the CDR3 is TGTGCCAGCAGTCCACCAGGACAGGTGATAGCCTACGAGCAGTACTTC. It specifies CASSPPGQVIAYEQYF.

This clonotype was counted at least ten times. The chain employs TRBV10-3 and TRBJ2-3; D call uncertain. V lost 7 bases, J lost 4 bases, and 9 bases lay in between. The CDR3 is 12 amino acids. Germline V gene data show CDR1 as ENHRY and CDR2 as SYGVKD. The CDR3: CAIKGSADTQYF. CDR3 in DNA: TGTGCCATCAAAGGTTCAGCAGATACGCAGTATTTT.

The chain carries TRBV20-1 and TRBJ2-4; possible D gene TRBD1, 6 bases. Near its end, the DNA agrees better with TRBJ2-7, so the J call may be wrong. This CDR3 is 15 amino acids long. Germline CDR1 DFQATT, CDR2 SNEGSKA (reference sequence). The CDR3: CSARDWQGPPYEQYF. CDR3 in DNA: TGCAGTGCTAGAGATTGGCAGGGGCCTCCCTACGAGCAGTACTTC.

A note on this clonotype: It may be a read error: a sequence one base away is much more abundant. The chain links TRBV5-1 to TRBJ2-7, with TRBD2 as a possible D gene (6 bases). The CDR3 consists of 15 residues. Germline CDR1 SGHRS, CDR2 YFSETQ. CDR3 bases: TGCGCCAGCAGCGCACAGGCGGGAAGAGTCAACGAGCGGTACTTC. Residues: CASSAQAGRVNERYF.

CDR3 loop: CASSPSLGTTYNEQFF. The CDR3 DNA reads as TGTGCCAGCAGCCCGAGTCTCGGGACGACCTACAATGAGCAGTTCTTC. The chain links TRBV7-2 to TRBJ2-1; D could derive from TRBD1 or TRBD2 (5 bases each). In germline, CDR1 is SGHTA, CDR2 FQGNSA. The CDR3 covers 16 residues. Trimming stripped 5 bases from V and 2 bases from J, with 16 bases between.

The chain uses TRBV7-2 and TRBJ2-1; D ambiguous. The CDR3 runs 16 residues. V lost 4 bases and J lost 2, with 15 bases in between. Germline CDR1 and CDR2: SGHTA and FQGNSA. The CDR3 nucleotides read TGTGCCAGCAGCTCTCAGATGATTAGCCCCTACAATGAGCAGTTCTTC. Translation gives CASSSQMISPYNEQFF. The full variable domain, completed using reference TRBV7-2 and TRBJ2-1, is GAGVSQSPSNKVTEKGKDVELRCDPISGHTALYWYRQSLGQGLEFLIYFQGNSAPDKSGLPSDRFSAERTGGSVSTLTIQRTQQEDSAVYLCASSSQMISPYNEQFFGPGTRLTVL.

In its sample, this clonotype was seen a few times. The chain's CDR3 is CSVAREIQETQYF. CDR3 sequence (DNA): TGCAGCGTTGCGCGGGAGATACAAGAGACCCAGTACTTC. V and J are TRBV29-1 and TRBJ2-5; 7 bases map to TRBD2. V lost 4 bases to trimming and J lost 2 bases; unmatched junction nucleotides: 4. CDR3 size: 13 residues. Germline V gives CDR1 SQVTM, CDR2 ANQGSEA.

This clonotype has more than one count but fewer than ten. The chain couples TRBV4-3 to TRBJ1-6; tentatively, D is TRBD1 (6 bases). The CDR3 consists of 15 residues. Germline values: CDR1 LGHNA, CDR2 YSLEER. Trimming removed 1 base at V and 5 bases at J, with 9 bases between. CDR3 nucleotide sequence: TGCGCCAGCAGCCAAGGAGGGGGGAATAATTCACCCCTCCACTTT. Protein: CASSQGGGNNSPLHF.

This clonotype was counted only a few times. The rearrangement links TRBV30 to TRBJ1-1; the D is unclear. V lost 3 bases, J lost 1 base, and 6 bases lay in between. Germline V gene sequence: CDR1 GTSNPN, CDR2 SVGIG (reference sequence). The length of the CDR3 is 12 residues. The CDR3 DNA sequence: TGTGCCTGGAGGGGAGGGAACACTGAAGCTTTCTTT. Translation gives CAWRGGNTEAFF.

This rearrangement joins TRBV11-2 to TRBJ1-5; the D is unclear. The CDR3 is 18 amino acids. V was cut by 0 bases and J by 2 bases, with 17 bases left in between. CDR1 and CDR2 (germline): SGHAT, FQNNGV. In nucleotides, the CDR3 is TGTGCCAGCAGCTTAGATAAACCGGGCCGAAGGCGCAATCAGCCCCAGCATTTT. Encoded protein: CASSLDKPGRRRNQPQHF. Together with reference TRBV11-2 and TRBJ1-5, the CDR3 gives the full variable domain: EAGVAQSPRYKIIEKRQSVAFWCNPISGHATLYWYQQILGQGPKLLIQFQNNGVVDDSQLPKDRFSAERLKGVDSTLKIQPAKLEDSAVYLCASSLDKPGRRRNQPQHFGDGTRLSIL.

This chain links TRBV20-1 with TRBJ2-3, with D possibly TRBD2 on 5 matching bases. Trimming cost V 0 bases and J 7 bases, with 11 bases left between them. Germline V lookup: CDR1 DFQATT, CDR2 SNEGSKA (reference sequence). The CDR3 covers 13 residues. The CDR3: CSARDWAGNTQYF. For the CDR3, the DNA is TGCAGTGCTAGAGATTGGGCGGGCAATACGCAGTATTTT.

The genes are TRBV4-1 and TRBJ2-1; 9 bases are a match to TRBD2. This CDR3 has 16 residues. V dropped 4 bases and J dropped 6; count of bases not matched to a gene: 10. CDR1 MGHRA and CDR2 YSYEKL come from the germline V gene. CDR3 in DNA: TGCGCCAGCAGCCGACCGGGCAGGACTAGCGCCAATGAGCAGTTCTTC. Translating it yields CASSRPGRTSANEQFF.

This clonotype has a single count. The chain links TRBV29-1 to TRBJ1-4; perhaps TRBD1 as D (6 bases). The CDR3 is made up of 13 amino acids. Germline CDR1 SQVTM, CDR2 ANQGSEA. Between the trimmed V and J ends, which lost 7 bases and 8 bases, there was a span of 17 bases. CDR3 coding DNA: TGCAGCGCTAGGAGGGACATCGGGGAAAAACTGTTTTTT. Residues: CSARRDIGEKLFF.